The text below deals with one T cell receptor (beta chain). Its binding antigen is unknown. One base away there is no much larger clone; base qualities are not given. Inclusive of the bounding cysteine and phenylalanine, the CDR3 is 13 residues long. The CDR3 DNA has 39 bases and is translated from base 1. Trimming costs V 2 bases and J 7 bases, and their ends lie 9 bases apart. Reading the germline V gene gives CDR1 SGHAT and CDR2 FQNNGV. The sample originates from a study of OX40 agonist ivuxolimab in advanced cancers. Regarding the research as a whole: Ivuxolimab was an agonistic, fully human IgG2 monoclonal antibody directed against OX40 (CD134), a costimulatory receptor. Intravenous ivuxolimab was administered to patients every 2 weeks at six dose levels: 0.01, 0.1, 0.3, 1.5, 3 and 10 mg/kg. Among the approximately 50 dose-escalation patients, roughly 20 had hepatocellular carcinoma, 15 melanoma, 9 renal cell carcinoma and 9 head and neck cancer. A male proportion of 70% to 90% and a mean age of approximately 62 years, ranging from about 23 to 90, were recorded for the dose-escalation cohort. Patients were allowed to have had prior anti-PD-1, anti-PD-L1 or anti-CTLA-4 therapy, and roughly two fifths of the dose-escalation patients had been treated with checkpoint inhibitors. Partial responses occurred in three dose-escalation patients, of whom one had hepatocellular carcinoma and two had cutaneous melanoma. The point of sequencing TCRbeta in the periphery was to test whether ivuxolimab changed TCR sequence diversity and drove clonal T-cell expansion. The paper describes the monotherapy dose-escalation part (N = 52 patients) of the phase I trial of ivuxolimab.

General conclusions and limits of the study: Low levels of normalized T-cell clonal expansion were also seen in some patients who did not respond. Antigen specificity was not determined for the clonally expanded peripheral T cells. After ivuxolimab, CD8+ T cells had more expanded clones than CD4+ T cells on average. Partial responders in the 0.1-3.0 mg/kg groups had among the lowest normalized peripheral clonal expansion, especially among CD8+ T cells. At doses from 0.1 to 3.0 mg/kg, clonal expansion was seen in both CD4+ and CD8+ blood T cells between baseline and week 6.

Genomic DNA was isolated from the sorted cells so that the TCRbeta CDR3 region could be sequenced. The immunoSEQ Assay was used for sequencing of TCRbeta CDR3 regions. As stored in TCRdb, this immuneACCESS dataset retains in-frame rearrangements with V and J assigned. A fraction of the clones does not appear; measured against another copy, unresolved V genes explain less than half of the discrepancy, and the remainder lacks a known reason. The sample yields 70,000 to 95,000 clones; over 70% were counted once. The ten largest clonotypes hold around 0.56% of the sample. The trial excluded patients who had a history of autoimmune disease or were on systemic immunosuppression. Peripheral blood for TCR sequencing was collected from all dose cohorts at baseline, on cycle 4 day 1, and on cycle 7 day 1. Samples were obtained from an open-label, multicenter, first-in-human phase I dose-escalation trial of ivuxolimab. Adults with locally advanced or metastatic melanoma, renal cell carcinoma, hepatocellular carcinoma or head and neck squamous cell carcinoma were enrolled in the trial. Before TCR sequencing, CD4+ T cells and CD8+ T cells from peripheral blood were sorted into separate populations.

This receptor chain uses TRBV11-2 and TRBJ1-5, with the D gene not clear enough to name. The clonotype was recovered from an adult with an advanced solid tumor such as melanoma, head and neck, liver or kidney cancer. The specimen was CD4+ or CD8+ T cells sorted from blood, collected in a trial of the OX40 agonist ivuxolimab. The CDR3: CASSLNDGQPQHF. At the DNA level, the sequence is TGTGCCAGCAGCTTAAACGACGGGCAGCCCCAGCATTTT.